The next 10 T cell receptor beta chains were all read from a single sample in a study of OX40 agonist ivuxolimab in advanced cancers. The method was immunoSEQ multiplex PCR; TCRdb's version includes in-frame clones alone and lacks a portion of them. The table shows approximately 50,000 clones, with less than 90% occurring only once. The sequencing here drew on CD4+ or CD8+ T cells sorted from blood, taken in a trial of the OX40 agonist ivuxolimab. The receptors derive from an adult with an advanced solid tumor such as melanoma, head and neck, liver or kidney cancer.

This clone was seen once. This chain connects TRBV5-6 to TRBJ2-7, with D tentatively TRBD1 (6 bases). Trimming cost V 4 bases and J 4 bases, with 12 bases left between them. This CDR3 is built from 13 residues. CDR1 and CDR2 from the germline V gene are SGHDT and YYEEEE. The CDR3 region has the DNA TGTGCCAGCAGCCTGGGGGCCCCATACGAGCAGTACTTC. Residues: CASSLGAPYEQYF.

The table lists this clone with a count of one. The chain joins TRBV7-9 to TRBJ2-2; TRBD1 agrees at 10 bases. The CDR3 length is 16 residues. With V trimmed by 5 bases and J by 2 bases, 5 bases remained unmatched. Germline-derived CDR1 and CDR2 are SEHNR and FQNEAQ (reference sequence). The CDR3 is CASSEDRGFNTGELFF. Here the CDR3 DNA reads TGTGCCAGCAGCGAGGACAGGGGGTTTAACACCGGGGAGCTGTTTTTT.

The chain employs TRBV6-5 and TRBJ2-2, with 9 bases lining up with TRBD2. Germline V gene data show CDR1 as MNHEY and CDR2 as SVGAGI. The CDR3 sequence is 14 residues long. With V trimmed by 10 bases and J by 3 bases, 6 bases remained unmatched. The CDR3 region is CATQRGAYTGELFF. The CDR3, as DNA: TGTGCCACCCAGCGGGGGGCTTACACCGGGGAGCTGTTTTTT.

The chain uses TRBV4-3 and TRBJ2-7; D is undetermined. With 1 base removed from V and 0 bases from J, the gap between germline ends came to 10 bases. The CDR3 consists of 15 residues. Germline assignment: CDR1 LGHNA and CDR2 YSLEER. CDR3 bases: TGCGCCAGCAGCCAAGCTGCGATGACCTCCTACGAGCAGTACTTC. Encoded protein: CASSQAAMTSYEQYF.

The chain links TRBV5-6 to TRBJ2-4; no definite D call. CDR1 and CDR2 (germline): SGHDT, YYEEEE. Trimming stripped 0 bases from V and 0 bases from J, with 7 bases between. The CDR3 sequence is 15 residues long. CDR3 nucleotides: TGTGCCAGCAGCTTGGGGGCGGAAGCCAAAAACATTCAGTACTTC. This codes for CASSLGAEAKNIQYF.

The chain joins TRBV27 to TRBJ2-7; no definite D call. CDR1 and CDR2 from the germline V gene are MNHEY and SMNVEV (reference sequence). The V and J ends lost 5 bases and 3 bases respectively, with 14 bases between them. The CDR3 is made up of 14 amino acids. The chain's CDR3 is CASSPRDDLYEQYF. The CDR3, as DNA: TGTGCCAGCAGTCCACGTGACGATCTCTACGAGCAGTACTTC.

The rearrangement uses TRBV6-5 and TRBJ1-4; 8 nucleotides agree with TRBD1. Trimming removed 0 bases from V and 8 bases from J; junction bases left unmatched: 8. Germline V gene lookup returns CDR1 MNHEY and CDR2 SVGAGI. The CDR3 is 16 amino acids. The CDR3, as DNA: TGTGCCAGCAGTTACTCTTCAGGGGGCAATCGGGAAAAACTGTTTTTT. This translates into CASSYSSGGNREKLFF.

This clone is a singleton in its sample. This rearrangement joins TRBV7-8 to TRBJ1-1, with D perhaps matching TRBD1 (5 bases). The CDR3 loop spans 14 amino acids. The ends were cut back, 4 bases at V and 1 base at J, with 10 bases in the middle. The germline V gene encodes CDR1 SGHVS and CDR2 FQNEAQ. In DNA, the CDR3 is TGTGCCAGCAGCTCCCCGGGGGAGAACACTGAAGCTTTCTTT. It translates to CASSSPGENTEAFF.

Here the CDR3 DNA reads TGTGCCAGCTCACCAGGGACAGGTCCTAGCTCTGGAAACACCATATATTTT. Its protein is CASSPGTGPSSGNTIYF. The rearrangement joins TRBV18 to TRBJ1-3; 8 bases line up with TRBD1. The germline gives CDR1 KGHSH, CDR2 LQKENI. V gave up 2 bases and J gave up 0 bases; unmatched junction bases: 6. The CDR3 is 17 residues long.

The count of this clone is one. The chain has TRBV7-9 and TRBJ2-7, with 8 bases aligning to TRBD1. CDR1 and CDR2 (germline): SEHNR, FQNEAQ (reference sequence). After removal of 8 bases from V and 4 bases from J, the junction contained 10 bases not matched to a gene. The CDR3 sequence is 14 residues long. As DNA, the CDR3 is TGTGCCAGCTCCGAGTGGCAGGGGGCTTACGAGCAGTACTTC. Translation gives CASSEWQGAYEQYF.